A single T cell receptor beta chain is shown here with its context. Other DNA sequences of this sample code for an identical CDR3. This sample is part of a study of blood T cell repertoires in COVID-19. Trimming took 1 base from V and 6 from J, leaving 10 bases between them. CDR1 and CDR2 (germline): MNHEY, SMNVEV (reference sequence). The CDR3 runs 14 residues. Only in-frame clones appear in the TCRdb table, and some are missing; sequencing was by immunoSEQ multiplex PCR. The sample has over 450,000 clones, 85% to 90% seen once. The chain has TRBV27 and TRBJ1-5; D may be TRBD1 (5 bases). Sequenced input: peripheral blood. This receptor was identified in a young man with COVID-19, enrolled during active disease. Here the CDR3 DNA reads TGTGCCAGCAGTTTATTGGGAAGGGGTCAGCCCCAGCATTTT. Amino acids: CASSLLGRGQPQHF.